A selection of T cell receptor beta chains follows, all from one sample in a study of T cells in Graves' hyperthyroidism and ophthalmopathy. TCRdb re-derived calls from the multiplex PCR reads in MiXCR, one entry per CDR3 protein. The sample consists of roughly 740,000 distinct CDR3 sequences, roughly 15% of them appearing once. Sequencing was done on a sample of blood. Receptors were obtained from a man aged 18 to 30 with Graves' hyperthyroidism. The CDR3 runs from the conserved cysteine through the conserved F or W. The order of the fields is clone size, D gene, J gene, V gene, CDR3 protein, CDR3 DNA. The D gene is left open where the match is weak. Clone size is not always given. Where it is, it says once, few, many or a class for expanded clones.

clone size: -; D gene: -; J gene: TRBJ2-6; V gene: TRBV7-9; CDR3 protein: CASSWPGAPSGANVLTF; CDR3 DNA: TGTGCCAGCAGCTGGCCAGGGGCCCCCTCTGGGGCCAACGTCCTGACTTTC
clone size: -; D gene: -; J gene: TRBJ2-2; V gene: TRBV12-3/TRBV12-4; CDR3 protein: CASSGNRNTGELFF; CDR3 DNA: TGTGCCAGCTCGGGGAATAGAAACACCGGGGAGCTGTTTTTT
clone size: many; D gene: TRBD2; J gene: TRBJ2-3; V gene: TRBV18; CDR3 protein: CASSPPYRTSGRIDTQYF; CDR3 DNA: TGTGCCAGCTCACCACCCTATAGGACTAGCGGGAGAATAGATACGCAGTATTTT
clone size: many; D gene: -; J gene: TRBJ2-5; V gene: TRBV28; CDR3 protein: CASSLDRSQETQYF; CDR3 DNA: TGTGCCAGCTCCCTCGACAGGTCCCAAGAGACCCAGTACTTC
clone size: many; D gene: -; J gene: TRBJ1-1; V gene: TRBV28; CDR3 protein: CASSTPQGMNTEAFF; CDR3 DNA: TGTGCCAGCAGTACCCCCCAGGGCATGAACACTGAAGCTTTCTTT
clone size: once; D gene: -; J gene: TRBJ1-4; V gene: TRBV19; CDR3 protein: CASSGDRTTNEKLFF; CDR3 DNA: TGTGCCAGTAGTGGTGACAGGACAACTAATGAAAAACTGTTTTTT
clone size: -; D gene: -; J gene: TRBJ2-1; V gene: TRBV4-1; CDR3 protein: CASSHMQGDEQFF; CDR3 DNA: TGTGCCAGCAGCCACATGCAGGGTGATGAGCAGTTCTTC
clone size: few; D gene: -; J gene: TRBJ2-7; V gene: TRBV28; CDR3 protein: CASSLSRRGGREQYF; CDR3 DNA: TGTGCCAGCAGTTTATCCCGGAGGGGGGGCAGAGAGCAGTACTTC
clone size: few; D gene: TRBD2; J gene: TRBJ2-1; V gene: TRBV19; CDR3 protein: CASSTTSGLYNEQFF; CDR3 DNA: TGTGCCAGTAGTACGACTAGCGGGCTTTACAATGAGCAGTTCTTC
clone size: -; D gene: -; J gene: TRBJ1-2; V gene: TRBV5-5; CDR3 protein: CASSRWRGRQGRGYTF; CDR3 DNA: TGTGCCAGCAGCCGCTGGCGAGGCAGGCAGGGACGGGGCTACACCTTC
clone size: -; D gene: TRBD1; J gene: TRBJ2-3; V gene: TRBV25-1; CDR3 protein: CASTPTGTDTQYF; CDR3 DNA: TGTGCCAGCACCCCGACAGGGACGGATACGCAGTATTTT
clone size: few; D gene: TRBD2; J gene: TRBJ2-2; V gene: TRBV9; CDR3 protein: CASSARTSNTGELFF; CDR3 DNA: TGTGCCAGCAGCGCCCGGACTAGCAACACCGGGGAGCTGTTTTTT
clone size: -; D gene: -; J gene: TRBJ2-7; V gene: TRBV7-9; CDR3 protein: CASSLSTPYEQYF; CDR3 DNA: TGTGCCAGCAGCTTAAGTACTCCTTACGAGCAGTACTTC
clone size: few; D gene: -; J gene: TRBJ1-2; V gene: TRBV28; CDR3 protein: CASSFHYGYTF; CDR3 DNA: TGTGCCAGCAGTTTCCATTATGGCTACACCTTC
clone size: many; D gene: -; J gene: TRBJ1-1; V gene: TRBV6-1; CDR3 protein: CAIVYGGTEAFF; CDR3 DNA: TGTGCCATTGTGTACGGGGGCACTGAAGCTTTCTTT
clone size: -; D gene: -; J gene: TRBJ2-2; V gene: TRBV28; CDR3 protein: CASSLGLANGELFF; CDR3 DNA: TGTGCCAGCAGTTTAGGGCTAGCAAACGGGGAGCTGTTTTTT
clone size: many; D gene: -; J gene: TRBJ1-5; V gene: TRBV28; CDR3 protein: CASHQGQPQHF; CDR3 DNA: TGTGCCAGTCATCAGGGTCAGCCCCAGCATTTT
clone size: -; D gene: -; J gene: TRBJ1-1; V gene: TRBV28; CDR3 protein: CASTPSVAALRNTEAFF; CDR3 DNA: TGTGCCAGCACCCCTAGTGTTGCAGCACTACGCAACACTGAAGCTTTCTTT
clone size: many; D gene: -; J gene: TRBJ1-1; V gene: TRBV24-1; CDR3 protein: CATSDSRGANTEAFF; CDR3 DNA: TGTGCCACCAGTGATTCCAGAGGGGCCAACACTGAAGCTTTCTTT
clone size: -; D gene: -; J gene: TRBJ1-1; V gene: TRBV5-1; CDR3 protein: CASSFGVHTEAFF; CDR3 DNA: TGCGCCAGCAGCTTTGGGGTCCACACTGAAGCTTTCTTT
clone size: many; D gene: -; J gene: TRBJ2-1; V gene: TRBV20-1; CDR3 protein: CSAWGGRGGNEQFF; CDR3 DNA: TGCAGTGCGTGGGGCGGGAGAGGGGGGAATGAGCAGTTCTTC
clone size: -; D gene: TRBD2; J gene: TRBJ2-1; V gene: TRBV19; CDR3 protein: CASRPGTSDTYNEQFF; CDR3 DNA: TGTGCCAGTAGGCCAGGGACTAGCGACACCTACAATGAGCAGTTCTTC
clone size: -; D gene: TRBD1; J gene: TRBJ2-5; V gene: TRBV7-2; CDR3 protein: CASSSMGQGEETQYF; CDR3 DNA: TGTGCCAGCAGCTCGATGGGACAGGGAGAAGAGACCCAGTACTTC
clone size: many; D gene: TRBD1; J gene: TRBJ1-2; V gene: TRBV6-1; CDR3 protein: CASSARQGEYYGYTF; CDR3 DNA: TGTGCCAGCAGTGCCCGACAGGGGGAATACTATGGCTACACCTTC
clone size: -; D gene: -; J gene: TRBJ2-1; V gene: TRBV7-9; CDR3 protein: CASSPGRGSSSNEQFF; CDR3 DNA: TGTGCCAGCAGCCCAGGGCGGGGTTCATCAAGCAATGAGCAGTTCTTC
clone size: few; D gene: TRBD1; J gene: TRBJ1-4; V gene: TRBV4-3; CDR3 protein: CASSQVGTAVGGEKLFF; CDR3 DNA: TGCGCCAGCAGCCAAGTGGGGACAGCTGTGGGCGGTGAAAAACTGTTTTTT
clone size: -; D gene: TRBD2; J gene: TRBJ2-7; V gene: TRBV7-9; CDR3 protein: CASSLRGGRGYEQYF; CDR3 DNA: TGTGCCAGCAGCTTGAGGGGCGGGAGGGGATACGAGCAGTACTTC
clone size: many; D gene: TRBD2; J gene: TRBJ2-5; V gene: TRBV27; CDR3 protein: CASSSPGLAGQETQYF; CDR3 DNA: TGTGCCAGCAGTTCCCCCGGACTAGCGGGACAAGAGACCCAGTACTTC
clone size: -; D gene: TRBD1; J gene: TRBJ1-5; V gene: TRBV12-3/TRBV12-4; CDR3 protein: CASRVGQGLLQPQHF; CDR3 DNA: TGTGCCAGCAGAGTGGGACAGGGATTGCTTCAGCCCCAGCATTTT
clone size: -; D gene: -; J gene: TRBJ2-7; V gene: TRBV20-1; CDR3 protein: CSARDQRVGDEQYF; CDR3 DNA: TGCAGTGCTAGAGATCAGCGGGTCGGTGACGAGCAGTACTTC
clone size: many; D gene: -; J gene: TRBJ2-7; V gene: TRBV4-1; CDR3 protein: CASSQLADLLYEQYF; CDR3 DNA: TGCGCCAGCAGCCAGTTAGCGGACCTCCTTTACGAGCAGTACTTC
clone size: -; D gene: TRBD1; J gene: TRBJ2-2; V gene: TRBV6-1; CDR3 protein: CASSEGQGARDTGELFF; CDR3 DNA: TGTGCCAGCAGTGAAGGACAGGGGGCGCGGGACACCGGGGAGCTGTTTTTT
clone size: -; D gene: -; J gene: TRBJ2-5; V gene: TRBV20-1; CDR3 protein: CSARGAAQETQCF; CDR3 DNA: TGCAGTGCCAGGGGAGCGGCTCAAGAGACCCAGTGCTTC
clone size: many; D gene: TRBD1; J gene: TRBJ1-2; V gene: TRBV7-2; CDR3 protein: CASSPRTGGRYGYTF; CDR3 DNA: TGTGCCAGCAGCCCCCGGACAGGGGGCAGGTATGGCTACACCTTC
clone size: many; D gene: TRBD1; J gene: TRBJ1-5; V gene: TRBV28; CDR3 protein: CASSLSLDRGRGNQPQHF; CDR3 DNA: TGTGCCAGCAGTTTATCCCTAGACAGGGGACGGGGCAATCAGCCCCAGCATTTT
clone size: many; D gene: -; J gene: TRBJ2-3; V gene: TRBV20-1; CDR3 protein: CSAREEGRAYTDTQYF; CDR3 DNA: TGCAGTGCTAGAGAGGAGGGCAGGGCCTACACAGATACGCAGTATTTT
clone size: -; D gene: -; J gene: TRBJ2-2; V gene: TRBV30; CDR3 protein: CAWREMNTGELFF; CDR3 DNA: TGTGCCTGGAGAGAGATGAACACCGGGGAGCTGTTTTTT
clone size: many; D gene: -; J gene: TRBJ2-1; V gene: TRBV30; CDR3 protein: CAWVDPRESEQFF; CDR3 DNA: TGTGCCTGGGTAGACCCCCGGGAATCTGAGCAGTTCTTC
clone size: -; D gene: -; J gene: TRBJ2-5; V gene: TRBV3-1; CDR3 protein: CASRPDSQETQYF; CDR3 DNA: TGTGCCAGCCGACCGGACAGCCAAGAGACCCAGTACTTC
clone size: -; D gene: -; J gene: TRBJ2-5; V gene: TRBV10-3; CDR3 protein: CAIREPSQETQYF; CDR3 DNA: TGTGCCATCAGAGAGCCCAGTCAAGAGACCCAGTACTTC
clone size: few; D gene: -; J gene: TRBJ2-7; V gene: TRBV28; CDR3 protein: CASRSGLKWQYF; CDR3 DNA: TGTGCCAGCAGGTCGGGGTTGAAGTGGCAGTACTTC
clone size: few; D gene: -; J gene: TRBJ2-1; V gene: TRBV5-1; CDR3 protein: CACRVAASYNEQFF; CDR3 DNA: TGCGCCTGTAGAGTAGCGGCATCCTACAATGAGCAGTTCTTC
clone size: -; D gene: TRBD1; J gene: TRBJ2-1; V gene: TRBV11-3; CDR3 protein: CASSLGQGTSNEQFF; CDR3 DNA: TGTGCCAGCAGCCTGGGACAGGGGACGAGCAATGAGCAGTTCTTC
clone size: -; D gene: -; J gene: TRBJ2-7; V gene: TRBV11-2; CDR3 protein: CASSPKRVDEQYF; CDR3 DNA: TGTGCCAGCAGCCCGAAGCGAGTCGACGAGCAGTACTTC
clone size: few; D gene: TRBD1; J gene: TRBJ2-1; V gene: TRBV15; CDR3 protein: CATSSGQGAYNEQFF; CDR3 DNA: TGTGCCACCAGCTCGGGACAGGGGGCCTACAATGAGCAGTTCTTC
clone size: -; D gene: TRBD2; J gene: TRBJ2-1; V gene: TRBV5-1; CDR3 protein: CASSPGTSGRYWGEQFF; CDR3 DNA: TGCGCCAGCAGCCCCGGGACTAGCGGGAGGTACTGGGGTGAGCAGTTCTTC
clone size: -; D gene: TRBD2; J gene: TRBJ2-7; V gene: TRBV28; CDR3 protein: CATLLAGVREQYF; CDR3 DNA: TGTGCCACTCTCCTAGCGGGAGTCCGGGAGCAGTACTTC
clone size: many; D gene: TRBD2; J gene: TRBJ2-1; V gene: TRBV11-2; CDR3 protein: CASSLGTSANNEQFF; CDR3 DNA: TGTGCCAGCAGCTTAGGGACTAGCGCTAACAATGAGCAGTTCTTC
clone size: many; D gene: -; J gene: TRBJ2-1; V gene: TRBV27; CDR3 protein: CASSPDGSQVSYNEQFF; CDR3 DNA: TGTGCCAGCAGTCCGGACGGCAGTCAAGTCTCCTACAATGAGCAGTTCTTC
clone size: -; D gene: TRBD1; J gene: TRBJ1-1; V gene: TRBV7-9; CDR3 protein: CASSSFGQGHAEAFF; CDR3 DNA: TGTGCCAGCAGCTCCTTCGGACAGGGACACGCTGAAGCTTTCTTT
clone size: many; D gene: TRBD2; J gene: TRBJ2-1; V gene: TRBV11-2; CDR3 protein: CASSLSRGGVQFF; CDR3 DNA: TGTGCCAGCAGCTTAAGCCGGGGGGGAGTGCAGTTCTTC
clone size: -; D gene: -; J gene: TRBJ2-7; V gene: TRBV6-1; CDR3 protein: CASSSQAHLNPYEQYF; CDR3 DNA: TGTGCCAGCAGTTCCCAGGCCCACCTAAACCCCTACGAGCAGTACTTC
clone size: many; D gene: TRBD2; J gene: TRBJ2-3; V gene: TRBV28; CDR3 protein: CASSPSGITDTQYF; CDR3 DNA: TGTGCCAGCAGCCCTAGCGGTATCACAGATACGCAGTATTTT